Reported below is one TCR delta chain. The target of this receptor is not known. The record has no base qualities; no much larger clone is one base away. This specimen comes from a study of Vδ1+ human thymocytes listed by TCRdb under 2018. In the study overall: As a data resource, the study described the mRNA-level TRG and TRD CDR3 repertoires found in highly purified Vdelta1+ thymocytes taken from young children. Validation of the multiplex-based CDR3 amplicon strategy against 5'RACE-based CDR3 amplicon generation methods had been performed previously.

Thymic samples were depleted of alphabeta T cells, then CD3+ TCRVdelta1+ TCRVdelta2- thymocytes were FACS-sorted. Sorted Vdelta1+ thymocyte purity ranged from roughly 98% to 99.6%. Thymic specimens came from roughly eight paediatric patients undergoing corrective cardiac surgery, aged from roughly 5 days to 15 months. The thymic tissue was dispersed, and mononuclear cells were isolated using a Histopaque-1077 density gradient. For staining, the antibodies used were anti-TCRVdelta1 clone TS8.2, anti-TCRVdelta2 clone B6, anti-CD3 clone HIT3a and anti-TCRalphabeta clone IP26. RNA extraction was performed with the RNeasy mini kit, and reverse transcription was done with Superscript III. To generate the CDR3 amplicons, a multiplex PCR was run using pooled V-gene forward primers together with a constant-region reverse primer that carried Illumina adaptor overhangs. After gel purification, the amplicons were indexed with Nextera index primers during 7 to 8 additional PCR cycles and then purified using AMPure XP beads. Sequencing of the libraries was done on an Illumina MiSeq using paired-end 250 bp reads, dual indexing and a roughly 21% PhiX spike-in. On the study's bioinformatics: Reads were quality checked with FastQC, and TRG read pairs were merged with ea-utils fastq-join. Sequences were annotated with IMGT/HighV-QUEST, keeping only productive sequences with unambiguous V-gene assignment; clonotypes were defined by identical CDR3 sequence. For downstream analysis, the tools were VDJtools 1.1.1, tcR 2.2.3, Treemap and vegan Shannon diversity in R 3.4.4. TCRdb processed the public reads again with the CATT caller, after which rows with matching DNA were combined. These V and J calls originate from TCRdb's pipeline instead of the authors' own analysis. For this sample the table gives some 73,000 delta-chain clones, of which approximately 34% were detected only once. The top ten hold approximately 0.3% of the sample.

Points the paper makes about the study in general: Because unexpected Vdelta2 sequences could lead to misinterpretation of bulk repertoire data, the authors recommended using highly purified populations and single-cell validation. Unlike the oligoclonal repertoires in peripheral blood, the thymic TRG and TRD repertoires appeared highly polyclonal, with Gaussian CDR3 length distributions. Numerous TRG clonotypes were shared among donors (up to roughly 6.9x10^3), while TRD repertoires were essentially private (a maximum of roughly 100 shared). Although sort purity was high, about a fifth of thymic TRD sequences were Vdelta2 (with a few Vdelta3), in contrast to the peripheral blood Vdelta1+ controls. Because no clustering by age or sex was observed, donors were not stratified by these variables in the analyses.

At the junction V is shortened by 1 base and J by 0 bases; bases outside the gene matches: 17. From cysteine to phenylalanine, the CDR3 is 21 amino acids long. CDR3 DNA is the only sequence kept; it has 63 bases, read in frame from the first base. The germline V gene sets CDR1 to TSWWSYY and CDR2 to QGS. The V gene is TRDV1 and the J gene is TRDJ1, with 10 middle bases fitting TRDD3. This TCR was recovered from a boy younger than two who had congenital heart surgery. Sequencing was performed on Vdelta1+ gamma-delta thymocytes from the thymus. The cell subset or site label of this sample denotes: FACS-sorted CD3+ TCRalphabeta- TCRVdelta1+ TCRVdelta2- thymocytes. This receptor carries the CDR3 CALGEHDPHRGIRWNTDKLIF. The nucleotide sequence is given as TGTGCTCTTGGGGAACACGATCCGCATAGGGGGATACGCTGGAACACCGATAAACTCATCTTT.